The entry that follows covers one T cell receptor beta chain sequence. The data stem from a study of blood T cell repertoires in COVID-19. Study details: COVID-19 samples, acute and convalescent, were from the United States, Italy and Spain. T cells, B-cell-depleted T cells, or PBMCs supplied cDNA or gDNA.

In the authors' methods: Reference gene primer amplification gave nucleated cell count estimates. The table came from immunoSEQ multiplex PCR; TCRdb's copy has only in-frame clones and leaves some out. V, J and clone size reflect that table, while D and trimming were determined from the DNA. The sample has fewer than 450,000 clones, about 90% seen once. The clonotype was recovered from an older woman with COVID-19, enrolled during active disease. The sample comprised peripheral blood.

The CDR3: CSVLRVSGGWDTQYF. The CDR3 DNA reads TGCAGCGTTCTAAGGGTTAGCGGGGGGTGGGATACGCAGTATTTT. V and J are TRBV29-1 and TRBJ2-3, with 10 positions matching TRBD2. V shed 5 bases and J 6 bases; nucleotides not matched to a gene: 11. This CDR3 has 15 residues. Per germline, CDR1 SQVTM and CDR2 ANQGSEA.